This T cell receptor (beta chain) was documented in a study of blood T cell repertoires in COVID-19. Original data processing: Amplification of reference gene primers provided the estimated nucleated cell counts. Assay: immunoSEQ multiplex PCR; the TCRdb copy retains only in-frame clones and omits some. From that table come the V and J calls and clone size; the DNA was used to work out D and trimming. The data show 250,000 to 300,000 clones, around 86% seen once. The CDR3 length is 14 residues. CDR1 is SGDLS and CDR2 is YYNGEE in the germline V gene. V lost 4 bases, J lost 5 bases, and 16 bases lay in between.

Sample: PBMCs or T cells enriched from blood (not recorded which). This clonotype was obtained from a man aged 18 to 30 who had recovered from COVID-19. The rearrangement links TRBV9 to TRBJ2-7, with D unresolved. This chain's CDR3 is CASSIRQRSDEQYF. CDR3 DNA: TGTGCCAGCAGCATACGACAAAGGTCTGACGAGCAGTACTTC.